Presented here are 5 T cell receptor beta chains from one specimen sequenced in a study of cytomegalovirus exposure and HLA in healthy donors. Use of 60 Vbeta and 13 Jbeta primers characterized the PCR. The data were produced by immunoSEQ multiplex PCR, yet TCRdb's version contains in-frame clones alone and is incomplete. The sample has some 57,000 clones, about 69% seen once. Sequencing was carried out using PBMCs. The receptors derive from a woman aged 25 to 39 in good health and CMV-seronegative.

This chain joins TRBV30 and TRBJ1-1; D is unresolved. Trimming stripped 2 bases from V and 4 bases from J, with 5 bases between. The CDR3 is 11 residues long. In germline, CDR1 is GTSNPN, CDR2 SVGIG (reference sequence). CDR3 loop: CAWSTGTEAFF. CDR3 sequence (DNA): TGTGCCTGGAGTACCGGCACTGAAGCTTTCTTT.

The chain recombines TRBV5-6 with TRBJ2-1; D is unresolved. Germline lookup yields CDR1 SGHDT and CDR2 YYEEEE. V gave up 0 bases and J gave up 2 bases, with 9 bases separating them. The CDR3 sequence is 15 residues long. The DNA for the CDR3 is TGTGCCAGCAGCTTGGTTGGCGGAGCCTACAATGAGCAGTTCTTC. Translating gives CASSLVGGAYNEQFF.

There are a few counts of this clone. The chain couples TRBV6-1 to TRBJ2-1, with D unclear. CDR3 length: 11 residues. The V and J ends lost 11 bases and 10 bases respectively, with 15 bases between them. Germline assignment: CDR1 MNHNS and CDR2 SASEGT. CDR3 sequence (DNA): TGTGCCGCGCGGCGACCCAACGAGCAGTTCTTC. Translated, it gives CAARRPNEQFF.

In DNA, the CDR3 is TGTGCCAGCAGCGAACTGACAGGAGCGAACACTGAAGCTTTCTTT. This translates into CASSELTGANTEAFF. This chain joins TRBV9 and TRBJ1-1, with D possibly TRBD1 on 6 matching bases. V was pared by 3 bases and J by 1 base, with 13 bases between. The CDR3 covers 15 residues. Germline V gene sequence: CDR1 SGDLS, CDR2 YYNGEE.

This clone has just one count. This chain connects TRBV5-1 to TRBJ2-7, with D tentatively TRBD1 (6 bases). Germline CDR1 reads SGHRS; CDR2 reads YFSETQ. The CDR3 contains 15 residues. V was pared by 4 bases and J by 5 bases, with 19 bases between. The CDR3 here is CASSPRQASVHEQYF. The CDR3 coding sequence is TGCGCCAGCAGCCCAAGACAGGCTTCCGTCCACGAGCAGTACTTC.